A single T cell receptor (beta chain) is shown here with its context. This clonotype was picked up many times. Its antigen is currently not known. No base quality information exists; no much larger clone differs at one position. This sample is drawn from a study of early T cells in non-severe SARS-CoV-2 infection (dated by TCRdb to about 2021). Broadly, across the study: Because TCR sequencing was done on bulk RNA from unsorted whole blood, the alpha and beta chains could not be paired. Findings and caveats that apply to the study as a whole: VDJdb matching was skewed toward anti-spike CD8 responses and likely underestimated virus-specific expansions by missing private and CD4 specificities.

A case-control design nested within a healthcare worker cohort in London, UK, was used, with weekly nasopharyngeal swab PCR tests and blood sampling performed. Between 23 and 31 March 2020, the week of the UK lockdown, healthcare workers were enrolled and then followed up weekly for as long as 16 weeks. Library preparation employed 5' RACE. Data came from a NextSeq 500. The TCR library protocol attached unique molecular identifiers to individual cDNA molecules to correct for sequencing error and PCR bias. Both TCR alpha and beta chains were sequenced, and tight co-correlation was observed between alpha and beta sequence abundances in each sample. Turning to the authors' computational methods: V gene, J gene and CDR3 annotation of TCR sequences was performed with Decombinator V4. TCRs were defined as expanded if a significant change between any two time points was detected under a Poisson model with p below 0.0001. TCR abundances were normalised to the total number of TCRs sequenced per sample and expressed as counts per million. MAIT TCRs were defined by TRAV1-2 paired with TRAJ12, TRAJ20 or TRAJ33, and iNKT TCRs by TRAV10 paired with TRAJ18. A search of VDJdb, accessed on 1 November 2021, was run for TCRs annotated to CMV, EBV and SARS-CoV-2, with TCRs annotated for multiple antigens excluded. TCRdb cleaned the public reads at Q25 with fastp, built clones with MiXCR and kept in-frame beta chains. Rows matching on CDR3 protein sequence are summarized as one entry with the most common DNA and genes. The V and J calls follow TCRdb's processing rather than the paper's. Present in this sample are tens of thousands of distinct CDR3 sequences, around 5.8% of which were seen just once. In total, the top ten clones hold approximately 5.5% of the sample.

The CDR3 goes from the cysteine to the phenylalanine over 15 residues. The DNA shown is the 45-base CDR3, in frame from base 1. The trim is 6 bases for V and 1 base for J, with a gap of 16 bases between the germline ends. CDR1 and CDR2 are drawn from the germline V gene: MNHEY, SVGAGI. This TCR came from an adult who was a healthcare worker with PCR-confirmed SARS-CoV-2 infection or an uninfected control (not recorded which). The sequence is built from TRBV6-5 and TRBJ2-7; the D call could be TRBD1 or TRBD2, with each sharing 5 bases. Specimen: whole blood. The DNA sequence reads TGTGCCAGCAGCCTGGTTCCCGAGGGGTCCTACGAGCAGTACTTC. Its translation reads: CASSLVPEGSYEQYF.